The table lists the clone carrying this TCR beta chain with many counts. TCRdb re-derived calls from the RT-PCR reads in MiXCR, one entry per CDR3 protein. The table includes roughly 250,000 distinct CDR3 sequences, 13% to 15% detected once. Trimming took 3 bases from V and 5 from J, leaving 11 bases between them. CDR1 and CDR2 (germline): GTSNPN, SVGIG (reference sequence). This CDR3 has 14 amino acids. The sample originates from a study of patients and donors after allogeneic stem cell transplantation. The sequenced sample was blood, either unsorted or a sorted T cell fraction (not recorded which). This TCR came from a human donor who was either an allogeneic HSCT recipient or a stem cell or donor lymphocyte infusion donor (not recorded which). It is not recorded whose cells these are; they may come from a transplant donor. The gene calls are TRBV30 and TRBJ1-6; D is possibly TRBD1 (6 bases). In DNA form, the CDR3 reads TGTGCCTGGAGGGGACAATCAAATAATTCACCCCTCCACTTT. Encoded protein: CAWRGQSNNSPLHF.